One sample yielded the 32 T cell receptor beta chains listed below, sequenced in a study of long-term antiretroviral therapy in people with HIV. The run of the v3.0 immunoSEQ assay was at survey level. The data were produced by immunoSEQ multiplex PCR, yet TCRdb's version contains in-frame clones alone and is incomplete. The table includes fewer than 25,000 clones, 95% detected once. The sample here was unsorted PBMCs, taken about 5 years after starting antiretroviral therapy. The receptors come from a woman between 50 and 59 years old with HIV.

This clone was counted only a few times. The chain is built from TRBV4-3 and TRBJ2-7, with 9 bases fitting TRBD1. Losses at the gene ends were 4 bases for V and 4 bases for J; bases not matched to a gene: 8. CDR3 length equals 15 residues. From germline, CDR1 is LGHNA and CDR2 YSLEER. This chain's CDR3 is CASSLFPGQGYEQYF. The DNA for the CDR3 is TGCGCCAGCAGCCTCTTCCCGGGACAGGGTTACGAGCAGTACTTC.

The chain couples TRBV19 to TRBJ2-3; maybe TRBD1 (5 bases). CDR1 LNHDA and CDR2 SQIVND come from the germline V gene (reference sequence). There are 13 residues in the CDR3. V lost 5 bases to trimming and J lost 4 bases, with 10 bases between them. For the CDR3, the DNA is TGTGCCAGTAGTCAACAGGTTCCAGATACGCAGTATTTT. Encoded protein: CASSQQVPDTQYF.

This chain uses TRBV9 with TRBJ2-7; 8 positions match TRBD1. V was pared by 4 bases and J by 2 bases, with 5 bases of the junction left unmatched. The CDR3 is 14 amino acids. Germline V gene sequence: CDR1 SGDLS, CDR2 YYNGEE. The DNA for the CDR3 is TGTGCCAGCAGCAAAGGGACAGGAGCCTACGAGCAGTACTTC. It translates to CASSKGTGAYEQYF.

The chain carries TRBV7-8 and TRBJ2-7; D unclear. Germline loops: CDR1 SGHVS, CDR2 FQNEAQ. The CDR3 has 12 amino acids. Trimming stripped 5 bases from V and 2 bases from J, with 7 bases between. The CDR3 loop is CASSPGAYEQYF. Here the CDR3 DNA reads TGTGCCAGCAGCCCAGGAGCCTACGAGCAGTACTTC.

The chain has TRBV7-9 and TRBJ2-7; 11 bases fit TRBD1. With 6 bases clipped from V and 6 bases from J, the junction kept 7 bases outside the gene matches. Germline lookup yields CDR1 SEHNR and CDR2 FQNEAQ (reference sequence). This CDR3 contains 14 residues. CDR3 coding DNA: TGTGCCAGCAGGTCGGGACAGGGGGTTTCCGAGCAGTACTTC. It encodes CASRSGQGVSEQYF. Full variable domain (missing parts from reference TRBV7-9 and TRBJ2-7): DTGVSQNPRHKITKRGQNVTFRCDPISEHNRLYWYRQTLGQGPEFLTYFQNEAQLEKSRLLSDRFSAERPKGSFSTLEIQRTEQGDSAMYLCASRSGQGVSEQYFGPGTRLTVT.

This clone occurred once. This chain connects TRBV20-1 to TRBJ2-4; the D is unclear. This CDR3 comprises 11 residues. V lost 3 bases and J 7 bases, leaving 7 bases between the germline ends. Per the germline V gene, CDR1 is DFQATT and CDR2 is SNEGSKA (reference sequence). DNA for the CDR3: TGCAGTGCTAGTCTGTCGAACATTCAGTACTTC. Its translation is CSASLSNIQYF.

The rearrangement uses TRBV27 and TRBJ2-7; 8 positions match TRBD2. CDR1 and CDR2 (germline): MNHEY, SMNVEV (reference sequence). The V gene end was trimmed by 6 bases and the J gene end by 3 bases; junction bases not matched to a gene: 10. CDR3 length equals 15 residues. CDR3 coding DNA: TGTGCCAGCAGGGCCAGCGGGAGCCTCTTCTACGAGCAGTACTTC. As protein: CASRASGSLFYEQYF.

This sequence joins TRBV18 and TRBJ1-5; D ambiguous. The CDR3 is made up of 15 amino acids. CDR1 and CDR2 from the germline V gene are KGHSH and LQKENI. Trimming removed 3 bases at V and 0 bases at J, with 9 bases between. The CDR3 sequence is CASSPFDNSNQPQHF. The CDR3 DNA reads as TGTGCCAGCTCACCCTTTGACAATAGCAATCAGCCCCAGCATTTT.

The chain recombines TRBV6-5 with TRBJ2-7, with unresolved D. The CDR3 loop spans 13 amino acids. Germline V gives CDR1 MNHEY, CDR2 SVGAGI. With 10 bases removed from V and 0 bases from J, the gap between germline ends came to 13 bases. CDR3 coding DNA: TGTGCCACCGGTATGGCTAGCTCCTACGAGCAGTACTTC. Protein: CATGMASSYEQYF.

This sequence joins TRBV27 and TRBJ1-5; D ambiguous. The CDR3 consists of 15 residues. Germline V CDR1 and CDR2: MNHEY, SMNVEV (reference sequence). Trimming pared 5 bases from V and 7 bases from J, leaving 18 bases between. CDR3 in amino acids: CASSPHPDSWQPQHF. CDR3 bases: TGTGCCAGCAGTCCGCATCCGGACTCCTGGCAGCCCCAGCATTTT.

The J gene is TRBJ1-2, the V gene TRBV9, with TRBD1 as a possible D gene (5 bases). V lost 0 bases and J lost 8, with 17 bases in between. The CDR3 contains 15 residues. CDR1 and CDR2 (germline): SGDLS, YYNGEE. The CDR3 loop is CASSVANGALGGYTF. In nucleotides, the CDR3 is TGTGCCAGCAGCGTAGCCAACGGGGCATTGGGAGGCTACACCTTC.

V gene TRBV5-5 combines with J gene TRBJ2-7; D unresolved. V dropped 0 bases and J dropped 0 bases, with 10 bases sitting between them. This CDR3 spans 15 amino acids. Germline CDR1 is SGHKS and CDR2 is YYEKEE (reference sequence). CDR3 residues: CASSLVGISSYEQYF. The CDR3 nucleotides read TGTGCCAGCAGCTTGGTGGGCATTAGCTCCTACGAGCAGTACTTC.

This clone came up once. V usage is TRBV6-5 and J usage is TRBJ1-1; maybe TRBD1 (5 bases). Trimming cost V 6 bases and J 0 bases, with 11 bases left between them. Germline V gives CDR1 MNHEY, CDR2 SVGAGI. The CDR3 has 14 amino acids. The CDR3 protein is CASSPGAVNTEAFF. DNA of the CDR3: TGTGCCAGCAGCCCCGGGGCGGTGAACACTGAAGCTTTCTTT.

V is TRBV19 and J is TRBJ2-7, with D tentatively TRBD1 (6 bases). Per germline, CDR1 LNHDA and CDR2 SQIVND (reference sequence). The CDR3 is made up of 13 amino acids. Trimming took off 3 bases at V and 2 bases at J, with 8 bases between the two ends. This CDR3 is CASSMTGTYEQYF. For the CDR3, the DNA is TGTGCCAGTAGTATGACAGGTACCTACGAGCAGTACTTC.

The chain employs TRBV5-1 and TRBJ2-3; TRBD1 matches at 8 bases. Trimming took 2 bases from V and 3 from J; bases not matched to a gene: 5. This CDR3 comprises 15 residues. Germline V gene data show CDR1 as SGHRS and CDR2 as YFSETQ. The CDR3 is CASSFSGQGTDTQYF. The CDR3 region has the DNA TGCGCCAGCAGCTTTTCCGGACAGGGTACAGATACGCAGTATTTT.

V gene TRBV6-5 combines with J gene TRBJ2-2, with D uncertain. The V gene lost 0 bases and the J gene lost 8 bases, with 7 bases spanning the gap. The CDR3 length is 13 residues. The germline V gene has CDR1 MNHEY and CDR2 SVGAGI. The CDR3 DNA follows: TGTGCCAGCAGTTACTCGCGTCGGGGGGAGCTGTTTTTT. Its translation is CASSYSRRGELFF.

In its sample, this clone was seen once. The chain uses TRBV7-9 and TRBJ2-7, with D unclear. Germline CDR1 is SEHNR and CDR2 is FQNEAQ (reference sequence). V gave up 5 bases and J gave up 3 bases, with 5 bases separating them. The CDR3 covers 11 residues. The CDR3 region is CASSQIYEQYF. DNA for the CDR3: TGTGCCAGCAGCCAAATCTACGAGCAGTACTTC. Supplemented by reference TRBV7-9 and TRBJ2-7, the full variable domain reads DTGVSQNPRHKITKRGQNVTFRCDPISEHNRLYWYRQTLGQGPEFLTYFQNEAQLEKSRLLSDRFSAERPKGSFSTLEIQRTEQGDSAMYLCASSQIYEQYFGPGTRLTVT.

The genes are TRBV6-1 and TRBJ1-1; possibly TRBD1 for D (6 bases). Between the trimmed V and J ends, which lost 5 bases and 4 bases, there was a span of 14 bases. The germline CDR1 and CDR2 sequences are MNHNS and SASEGT. The CDR3 loop spans 14 amino acids. Here the CDR3 reads CASSLTGGRTEAFF. CDR3 nucleotide sequence: TGTGCCAGCAGTCTGACAGGAGGTCGCACTGAAGCTTTCTTT.

Only a few counts were recorded for this clone. V is TRBV7-7 and J is TRBJ2-7, with 11 bases identical to TRBD2. The CDR3 length is 16 residues. V shed 5 bases, J shed 1 base, and the junction held 7 bases outside the gene matches. Germline-derived CDR1 and CDR2 are SSHAT and FNYEAQ (reference sequence). CDR3 DNA: TGTGCCAGCAGCCCGGGCGGGACTAGCGGTTCCTACGAGCAGTACTTC. Encoded protein: CASSPGGTSGSYEQYF.

The V and J genes are TRBV4-3 and TRBJ2-5; 7 positions match TRBD1. V shed 0 bases and J 5 bases; nucleotides not matched to a gene: 15. Germline V gene data show CDR1 as LGHNA and CDR2 as YSLEER. The CDR3 runs 18 residues. The CDR3 DNA reads TGCGCCAGCAGCCAAGATTTCGCCCCGACAGGGATCCCGGAGACCCAGTACTTC. Its translation is CASSQDFAPTGIPETQYF.

The gene calls are TRBV6-5 and TRBJ2-7; 8 positions match TRBD2. After removal of 2 bases from V and 1 base from J, the junction contained 1 base not matched to a gene. CDR3 length: 14 residues. Germline V gene data show CDR1 as MNHEY and CDR2 as SVGAGI. This CDR3 is CASSYGGRSYEQYF. As DNA, the CDR3 is TGTGCCAGCAGTTACGGCGGGAGGTCCTACGAGCAGTACTTC.

V is TRBV2 and J is TRBJ2-7, with D maybe TRBD2 (5 bases). Germline CDR1 is SNHLY and CDR2 is FYNNEI. V dropped 3 bases and J dropped 5 bases, with 14 bases sitting between them. The CDR3 runs 14 residues. The CDR3 DNA reads as TGTGCCAGCAGTGAGAGGGCAGGTCCCGACGAGCAGTACTTC. This sequence encodes CASSERAGPDEQYF.

The chain is built from TRBV29-1 and TRBJ1-5; D unresolved. Between the trimmed V and J ends, which lost 4 bases and 0 bases, there was a span of 7 bases. The germline CDR1 and CDR2 sequences are SQVTM and ANQGSEA. The CDR3 is made up of 13 amino acids. CDR3 sequence: CSVVVNSNQPQHF. CDR3 nucleotide sequence: TGCAGCGTTGTTGTCAATAGCAATCAGCCCCAGCATTTT.

The chain recombines TRBV7-2 with TRBJ2-1; the D call may be TRBD1 or TRBD2 (5 bases each). The V end was cut by 0 bases, the J end by 4 bases, with 10 bases between. This CDR3 contains 15 residues. CDR1 and CDR2 from the germline V gene are SGHTA and FQGNSA. The CDR3 DNA follows: TGTGCCAGCAGCTTAGCCGGGACCGCTTACAATGAGCAGTTCTTC. As protein: CASSLAGTAYNEQFF.

The chain employs TRBV7-6 and TRBJ2-1, with unresolved D. The CDR3 consists of 15 residues. Germline V lookup: CDR1 SGHVS, CDR2 FNYEAQ. Trimming took 7 bases from V and 6 from J, leaving 19 bases between them. In DNA form, the CDR3 reads TGTGCCAGCACCCCTCTACCCTCCCCCCGCAATGAGCAGTTCTTC. It is translated as CASTPLPSPRNEQFF.

This chain joins TRBV5-1 and TRBJ2-1; 10 bases are a match to TRBD1. The junction had 2 bases not matched to a gene; V was cut back by 2 bases and J by 3 bases. CDR1 and CDR2 from the germline V gene are SGHRS and YFSETQ. The CDR3 spans 15 residues. This chain's CDR3 is CASSFGTGDYNEQFF. In nucleotides, the CDR3 is TGCGCCAGCAGCTTTGGGACAGGGGACTACAATGAGCAGTTCTTC.

The chain has TRBV5-5 and TRBJ2-1; D is undetermined. V lost 1 base, J lost 8 bases, and 16 bases lay in between. From germline, CDR1 is SGHKS and CDR2 YYEKEE (reference sequence). CDR3 length: 15 residues. The CDR3 DNA sequence: TGTGCCAGCAGCTTGTCCGGGTCACGGGTCGATGAGCAGTTCTTC. Translation gives CASSLSGSRVDEQFF.

This chain joins TRBV6-5 and TRBJ2-6, with D tentatively TRBD2 (5 bases). This CDR3 is 14 amino acids long. Germline CDR1 reads MNHEY; CDR2 reads SVGAGI. Trimming removed 4 bases at V and 3 bases at J, with 7 bases between. The CDR3 DNA reads as TGTGCCAGCAGTTTCGGGGATGGGGCCAACGTCCTGACTTTC. Its translation: CASSFGDGANVLTF.

The chain carries TRBV2 and TRBJ2-5; the match to TRBD1 covers 7 bases. CDR3 size: 14 residues. With V trimmed by 6 bases and J by 1 base, 5 bases remained unmatched. From germline, CDR1 is SNHLY and CDR2 FYNNEI. The CDR3: CASSLQGFQETQYF. CDR3 in DNA: TGTGCCAGCAGCCTACAGGGGTTCCAAGAGACCCAGTACTTC.

The table lists this clone with a count of one. The chain links TRBV28 to TRBJ1-2, with TRBD1 matching 7 bases. CDR3 length: 11 amino acids. V dropped 1 base and J dropped 13; count of bases not matched to a gene: 3. CDR1 is MDHEN, CDR2 SYDVKM, per germline. CDR3 protein: CASSLSGTATF. The CDR3 region has the DNA TGTGCCAGCAGTTTATCTGGGACAGCCACCTTC.

The CDR3 nucleotides read TGTGCCAGCAGCAAGCAAAGAGGGAGGGAAGCTTTCTTT. It codes for CASSKQRGREAFF. The V and J genes are TRBV7-3 and TRBJ1-1, with unresolved D. V was cut by 5 bases and J by 8 bases, with 15 bases left in between. The CDR3 is 13 residues long. Germline lookup yields CDR1 SGHTA and CDR2 FQGTGA.

Comments on this clone: Additional DNA sequences in this sample encode the identical CDR3. The rearrangement joins TRBV19 to TRBJ2-1, with a tentative D call TRBD2 (6 bases). The V gene's germline CDR1 is LNHDA and CDR2 SQIVND (reference sequence). The CDR3 is 15 amino acids. Trimming removed 0 bases from V and 0 bases from J, with 6 bases in between. The CDR3 DNA follows: TGTGCCAGTAGTATAGACGGGAGCTCCTACAATGAGCAGTTCTTC. It is translated as CASSIDGSSYNEQFF.